These 16 T cell receptor beta chains originate from one sample sequenced in a study of blood T cell repertoires in COVID-19. TCRdb's table, derived via immunoSEQ multiplex PCR, lists solely in-frame clones and lacks some. The repertoire holds 250,000 or so clones, about nine tenths seen once, with approximately 9.7% in the top ten. Material for sequencing was peripheral blood. The origin of the receptors is a man aged 35-49 years with active or convalescent COVID-19.

This clone was counted a single time. The rearrangement joins TRBV11-2 to TRBJ2-1; possible D gene TRBD2, 5 bases. Germline lookup yields CDR1 SGHAT and CDR2 FQNNGV. The V end lost 5 bases, the J end lost 5 bases, and 13 bases lay between the germline ends. This CDR3 is 14 amino acids long. The CDR3 DNA is TGTGCCAGCAGCCCCAGTCTAGCACACAATGAGCAGTTCTTC. Its protein product is CASSPSLAHNEQFF. The whole variable domain, filled in from reference TRBV11-2 and TRBJ2-1, reads EAGVAQSPRYKIIEKRQSVAFWCNPISGHATLYWYQQILGQGPKLLIQFQNNGVVDDSQLPKDRFSAERLKGVDSTLKIQPAKLEDSAVYLCASSPSLAHNEQFFGPGTRLTVL.

The chain couples TRBV7-6 to TRBJ2-7; 11 positions match TRBD1. V gave up 2 bases and J gave up 3 bases; unmatched junction bases: 3. The V gene's germline CDR1 is SGHVS and CDR2 FNYEAQ. CDR3 length: 15 residues. The CDR3 spells CASSLLGQGVYEQYF. The CDR3, as DNA: TGTGCCAGCAGCTTATTGGGACAGGGGGTCTACGAGCAGTACTTC.

The chain is built from TRBV25-1 and TRBJ2-3; D is unresolved. The V gene's germline CDR1 is MGHDK and CDR2 SYGVNS. The CDR3 is 13 amino acids. V gave up 1 base and J gave up 2 bases, with 4 bases separating them. CDR3 in amino acids: CASSEFLTDTQYF. The CDR3 DNA sequence: TGTGCCAGCAGTGAATTTCTCACAGATACGCAGTATTTT.

The rearrangement links TRBV27 to TRBJ1-2; D gene uncertain. CDR3 length equals 14 residues. Germline V gene sequence: CDR1 MNHEY, CDR2 SMNVEV (reference sequence). The V gene lost 0 bases and the J gene lost 2 bases, with 7 bases spanning the gap. The CDR3 coding sequence is TGTGCCAGCAGTTTATCTGCGGGGAACTATGGCTACACCTTC. Encoded protein: CASSLSAGNYGYTF.

This chain joins TRBV4-1 and TRBJ2-1; TRBD2 aligns across 7 bases. Germline loops: CDR1 MGHRA, CDR2 YSYEKL. CDR3 length equals 15 residues. V lost 4 bases, J lost 15 bases, and 18 bases stayed unmatched. The CDR3 sequence is CASSPPSAGVRVRFF. CDR3 in DNA: TGCGCCAGCAGCCCCCCTTCGGCGGGGGTAAGAGTTAGGTTCTTC.

Regarding this clone: This sample includes further DNA sequences coding for the same CDR3. The rearrangement joins TRBV28 to TRBJ2-7; 8 bases are shared with TRBD1. Trimming cost V 6 bases and J 0 bases; bases outside gene matches: 7. The CDR3 loop spans 15 amino acids. The germline gives CDR1 MDHEN, CDR2 SYDVKM. CDR3 sequence: CASSLTGGSSYEQYF. CDR3 bases: TGTGCCAGCAGCCTCACAGGGGGAAGCTCCTACGAGCAGTACTTC.

The sample holds a few counts of this clone. The chain combines TRBV27 with TRBJ1-2; possible D gene TRBD1, 5 bases. The CDR3 spans 15 residues. Germline assignment: CDR1 MNHEY and CDR2 SMNVEV (reference sequence). The V and J ends lost 6 bases and 5 bases respectively, with 19 bases between them. DNA of the CDR3: TGTGCCAGCAGCGGGGGATGGGGCGCATCTTATGGCTACACCTTC. Translating gives CASSGGWGASYGYTF.

This chain connects TRBV12-5 to TRBJ2-1, with D possibly TRBD2 on 5 matching bases. The V and J ends lost 7 bases and 4 bases respectively, with 14 bases between them. This CDR3 has 14 residues. Germline V gene lookup returns CDR1 LGHNT and CDR2 FRNRAP. The CDR3 coding sequence is TGTGCTAGTGCCCCGGAGGCTAGGTACAATGAGCAGTTCTTC. Residues: CASAPEARYNEQFF.

This clone has ten or more counts. The gene calls are TRBV27 and TRBJ2-6, with D tentatively TRBD1 (6 bases). The CDR3 covers 15 residues. Germline V gene data show CDR1 as MNHEY and CDR2 as SMNVEV (reference sequence). The V and J ends lost 1 base and 2 bases respectively, with 6 bases between them. CDR3 protein: CASSLWGPGANVLTF. The CDR3 bases are TGTGCCAGCAGTTTATGGGGGCCTGGGGCCAACGTCCTGACTTTC.

V and J are TRBV7-3 and TRBJ1-1; D call uncertain. Germline lookup yields CDR1 SGHTA and CDR2 FQGTGA. This CDR3 contains 17 residues. The germline V and J ends were trimmed by 5 bases and 4 bases, with 23 bases remaining between them. The CDR3 region is CASSLQPMTDAGTEAFF. The CDR3 region has the DNA TGTGCCAGCAGCCTCCAACCTATGACCGACGCGGGCACTGAAGCTTTCTTT.

The sample holds a few counts of this clone. The V call is TRBV19, the J call TRBJ2-7; 11 bases map to TRBD2. Losses at the gene ends were 4 bases for V and 2 bases for J; bases not matched to a gene: 7. Per the germline V gene, CDR1 is LNHDA and CDR2 is SQIVND (reference sequence). The CDR3 is 16 amino acids. The DNA for the CDR3 is TGTGCCAGTAGTACCCAGACTAGCGGGAACCCCTACGAGCAGTACTTC. This codes for CASSTQTSGNPYEQYF.

The chain couples TRBV12-3 or TRBV12-4 to TRBJ2-7; a weak D match, TRBD1 (5 bases). The CDR3 consists of 12 residues. V was pared by 5 bases and J by 5 bases, with 10 bases between. The CDR3 loop reads CASSASRDEQYF. In nucleotides, the CDR3 is TGTGCCAGCAGTGCGTCCAGGGACGAGCAGTACTTC.

This chain connects TRBV7-9 to TRBJ1-5; possibly TRBD1 for D (6 bases). The CDR3 consists of 12 residues. V lost 4 bases to trimming and J lost 6 bases, with 7 bases between them. Germline V lookup: CDR1 SEHNR, CDR2 FQNEAQ (reference sequence). CDR3 in amino acids: CASSSRGQPQHF. The CDR3 nucleotides read TGTGCCAGCAGCTCCAGGGGTCAGCCCCAGCATTTT.

The gene calls are TRBV28 and TRBJ2-7, with 7 bases identical to TRBD2. Germline CDR1 and CDR2: MDHEN and SYDVKM. J was trimmed by 0 bases and V by 7 bases; bases with no gene match: 9. The CDR3 covers 15 residues. CDR3 sequence reads: CASTTLAADSYEQYF. Here the CDR3 DNA reads TGTGCCAGCACCACCCTAGCGGCCGACTCCTACGAGCAGTACTTC.

The gene calls are TRBV29-1 and TRBJ2-5; D is uncertain. This CDR3 contains 12 residues. Deletions cut 3 bases from V and 5 bases from J, with 10 bases between. Germline values: CDR1 SQVTM, CDR2 ANQGSEA. CDR3 in amino acids: CSVDFRLETQYF. The CDR3 coding sequence is TGCAGCGTTGATTTCCGGTTGGAGACCCAGTACTTC.

The chain couples TRBV10-3 to TRBJ2-7; D is uncertain. CDR3 length: 11 amino acids. V lost 3 bases to trimming and J lost 3 bases, with 3 bases between them. Germline CDR1 and CDR2: ENHRY and SYGVKD. The CDR3 is CAISDLYEQYF. CDR3 nucleotides: TGTGCCATCAGTGACCTCTACGAGCAGTACTTC.